This passage covers 20 T cell receptor beta chains from one sample sequenced in a study of blood T cell repertoires in COVID-19. Sequenced by immunoSEQ multiplex PCR; TCRdb stores in-frame clones only, minus some. Of about 230,000 clones in the sample, around 84% are singletons; the top ten hold roughly 20%. The sequencing input was peripheral blood. The receptors were gathered from a woman of 80 years or more with active or convalescent COVID-19.

CDR3 nucleotides: TGTGCCAGCAGTTTAGTCGTCCAGGGGGGTCAGCCCCAGCATTTT. It encodes CASSLVVQGGQPQHF. The J gene is TRBJ1-5, the V gene TRBV28; 7 bases map to TRBD1. Germline V gives CDR1 MDHEN, CDR2 SYDVKM. V was pared by 2 bases and J by 6 bases, with 7 bases of the junction left unmatched. The CDR3 covers 15 residues.

The rearrangement joins TRBV5-5 to TRBJ1-3; D remains unclear. The CDR3 loop spans 15 amino acids. Germline CDR1 reads SGHKS; CDR2 reads YYEKEE (reference sequence). V was cut by 4 bases and J by 0 bases, with 11 bases left in between. Here the CDR3 reads CASSPVPFSGNTIYF. As DNA, the CDR3 is TGTGCCAGCAGCCCGGTACCTTTCTCTGGAAACACCATATATTTT.

This clone was seen once. The CDR3 protein is CASSSGTSGGAQNEQFF. CDR3 DNA: TGTGCCAGCAGCTCGGGGACTAGCGGGGGGGCCCAAAATGAGCAGTTCTTC. The chain recombines TRBV7-9 with TRBJ2-1; 16 nucleotides align to TRBD2. The CDR3 runs 17 residues. V was pared by 4 bases and J by 7 bases, with 7 bases of the junction left unmatched. The V gene's germline CDR1 is SEHNR and CDR2 FQNEAQ (reference sequence).

This rearrangement joins TRBV12-3 or TRBV12-4 to TRBJ2-7; a weak D match, TRBD1 (6 bases). Trimming removed 6 bases at V and 2 bases at J, with 11 bases between. The CDR3 extends over 13 amino acids. CDR3 residues: CASRLGATYEQYF. The CDR3 coding sequence is TGTGCCAGCAGGCTGGGGGCCACCTACGAGCAGTACTTC.

The rearrangement uses TRBV6-2 or TRBV6-3 and TRBJ2-3; D is undetermined. The CDR3 sequence is 14 residues long. Trimming cost V 2 bases and J 5 bases, with 11 bases left between them. Germline V gene sequence: CDR1 MNHEY, CDR2 SVGEGT. The CDR3 DNA is TGTGCCAGCAGTTACACCCGGCCGGGAGATACGCAGTATTTT. Protein: CASSYTRPGDTQYF.

The rearrangement links TRBV5-1 to TRBJ2-7; 8 nucleotides align to TRBD1. Germline trimming cut 3 bases from V and 3 bases from J; bases unmatched to any gene: 8. Germline V gene data show CDR1 as SGHRS and CDR2 as YFSETQ. The CDR3 spans 15 residues. This CDR3 reads CASSSSGTGIYEQYF. As DNA, the CDR3 is TGCGCCAGCAGCTCATCCGGGACAGGTATCTACGAGCAGTACTTC.

The rearrangement uses TRBV25-1 and TRBJ2-1; 11 nucleotides line up with TRBD1. The CDR3 is 16 residues long. With V trimmed by 1 base and J by 3 bases, 2 bases remained unmatched. Germline values: CDR1 MGHDK, CDR2 SYGVNS. The chain's CDR3 is CASSEWTGGFYNEQFF. The CDR3 DNA reads as TGTGCCAGCAGTGAATGGACAGGGGGCTTCTACAATGAGCAGTTCTTC. Together with reference TRBV25-1 and TRBJ2-1, the CDR3 gives the full variable domain: EADIYQTPRYLVIGTGKKITLECSQTMGHDKMYWYQQDPGMELHLIHYSYGVNSTEKGDLSSESTVSRIRTEHFPLTLESARPSHTSQYLCASSEWTGGFYNEQFFGPGTRLTVL.

This chain connects TRBV11-2 to TRBJ2-5; TRBD2 might be the D (5 bases). V was shortened by 2 bases and J by 5 bases, with 21 bases between the two germline ends. Germline CDR1 SGHAT, CDR2 FQNNGV. This CDR3 has 17 amino acids. The CDR3 here is CASSLPQSTSLRETQYF. The CDR3 bases are TGTGCCAGCAGCTTACCTCAGTCTACTAGTCTGAGGGAGACCCAGTACTTC.

The V call is TRBV6-2 or TRBV6-3, the J call TRBJ1-5, with D tentatively TRBD1 (6 bases). There are 13 residues in the CDR3. V lost 6 bases and J lost 5, with 11 bases in between. Germline-derived CDR1 and CDR2 are MNHEY and SVGEGT. This CDR3 reads CASSLQGDQPQHF. The CDR3 coding sequence is TGTGCCAGCAGCCTACAGGGAGATCAGCCCCAGCATTTT.

The J gene is TRBJ1-2, the V gene TRBV6-6; tentatively, D is TRBD1 (5 bases). The ends were cut back, 0 bases at V and 0 bases at J, with 8 bases in the middle. Germline V gives CDR1 MNHNY, CDR2 SVGAGI (reference sequence). The CDR3 runs to 15 residues. CDR3 coding DNA: TGTGCCAGCAGTTACTCTTGGGGGGCTAACTATGGCTACACCTTC. Translation gives CASSYSWGANYGYTF.

This rearrangement joins TRBV6-8 to TRBJ2-3; D is possibly TRBD1 (5 bases). The CDR3 loop spans 15 amino acids. The V end was cut by 2 bases, the J end by 0 bases, with 9 bases between. Per germline, CDR1 MNHGY and CDR2 SAAAGT. The CDR3 region has the DNA TGTGCCAGCAGTTACGACAGAATTAGCACAGATACGCAGTATTTT. Encoded protein: CASSYDRISTDTQYF.

The chain joins TRBV6-5 to TRBJ2-1; 9 nucleotides match TRBD2. The CDR3 is 13 amino acids. With 6 bases clipped from V and 6 bases from J, the junction kept 3 bases outside the gene matches. CDR1 and CDR2 (germline): MNHEY, SVGAGI. The DNA for the CDR3 is TGTGCCAGCAGGGCGGGAGGGACCAATGAGCAGTTCTTC. Translation: CASRAGGTNEQFF.

This rearrangement joins TRBV28 to TRBJ1-4; 7 nucleotides align to TRBD1. Germline V lookup: CDR1 MDHEN, CDR2 SYDVKM. The CDR3 is 15 residues long. The trim removed 6 bases at V and 8 bases at J, leaving 12 bases unmatched. The CDR3 DNA reads as TGTGCCAGCAGCAACCCAAAGGGGGCTGGGGAAAAACTGTTTTTT. This translates into CASSNPKGAGEKLFF.

The CDR3 DNA sequence: TGTGCCAGCAGCTTTACGGGACAGTCTATCGCTGAAGCTTTCTTT. Its translation: CASSFTGQSIAEAFF. V and J are TRBV7-2 and TRBJ1-1; the match to TRBD1 covers 7 bases. The length of the CDR3 is 15 residues. V was clipped by 3 bases and J by 6 bases; unmatched bases: 10. Germline V gene sequence: CDR1 SGHTA, CDR2 FQGNSA.

The chain uses TRBV3-1 (or the pseudogene TRBV3-2) and TRBJ2-1; D possibly corresponds to TRBD2 (6 bases). Germline V gene data show CDR1 as LGHDT and CDR2 as YNNKEL (reference sequence). The germline V and J ends were trimmed by 4 bases and 10 bases, with 17 bases remaining between them. The length of the CDR3 is 14 residues. CDR3 loop: CASSLGGRLREQFF. Here the CDR3 DNA reads TGTGCCAGCAGCCTCGGAGGGAGGCTGCGCGAGCAGTTCTTC.

This sequence joins TRBV6-1 and TRBJ1-5; D is uncertain. The CDR3 spans 13 residues. Trimming pared 1 base from V and 8 bases from J, leaving 9 bases between. From germline, CDR1 is MNHNS and CDR2 SASEGT. As DNA, the CDR3 is TGTGCCAGCAGTGAAGAGAGGGCAAAGCCCCAGCATTTT. Encoded protein: CASSEERAKPQHF.

This chain joins TRBV4-1 and TRBJ1-5; D unresolved. Trimming took 4 bases from V and 7 from J, leaving 20 bases between them. This CDR3 is built from 16 residues. In germline, CDR1 is MGHRA, CDR2 YSYEKL. DNA of the CDR3: TGCGCCAGCAGCCCCCTGGAACTCCCCGGGAACCAGCCCCAGCATTTT. Translating it yields CASSPLELPGNQPQHF.

CDR3 sequence: CASSLAGSSNYGYTF. CDR3 coding DNA: TGCGCCAGCAGCTTGGCAGGTTCATCTAACTATGGCTACACCTTC. The chain employs TRBV5-1 and TRBJ1-2; no clear D gene. CDR3 length: 15 amino acids. Germline-derived CDR1 and CDR2 are SGHRS and YFSETQ. The V end lost 0 bases, the J end lost 0 bases, and 9 bases lay between the germline ends. The full variable domain, its missing parts supplied by reference TRBV5-1 and TRBJ1-2, is KAGVTQTPRYLIKTRGQQVTLSCSPISGHRSVSWYQQTPGQGLQFLFEYFSETQRNKGNFPGRFSGRQFSNSRSEMNVSTLELGDSALYLCASSLAGSSNYGYTFGSGTRLTVV.

The rearrangement joins TRBV2 to TRBJ2-3; maybe TRBD1 (7 bases). V shed 5 bases and J shed 1 base, with 10 bases lying between them. Germline CDR1 reads SNHLY; CDR2 reads FYNNEI. The CDR3 is 14 residues long. CDR3 residues: CASSLRGGTDTQYF. DNA for the CDR3: TGTGCCAGCAGTCTCAGGGGGGGCACAGATACGCAGTATTTT. The full variable domain, its missing parts supplied by reference TRBV2 and TRBJ2-3, is EPEVTQTPSHQVTQMGQEVILRCVPISNHLYFYWYRQILGQKVEFLVSFYNNEISEKSEIFDDQFSVERPDGSNFTLKIRSTKLEDSAMYFCASSLRGGTDTQYFGPGTRLTVL.

The chain has TRBV6-1 and TRBJ1-5; D is perhaps TRBD1 (6 bases). The V gene's germline CDR1 is MNHNS and CDR2 SASEGT. Between the trimmed V and J ends, which lost 2 bases and 3 bases, there was a span of 11 bases. This CDR3 contains 15 residues. Written as DNA, the CDR3 is TGTGCCAGCAGTGAATCAGGGGTTATCAATCAGCCCCAGCATTTT. The encoded protein is CASSESGVINQPQHF.